These 21 T cell receptor beta chains share one sample of origin, sequenced in a study of T cells after yellow fever vaccination. TCRdb redid the calling of the 5' RACE reads with MiXCR, one entry per CDR3 protein. This table has some 96,000 distinct CDR3 sequences, under 9% appearing once. This sample comprised CD8+ T cells not binding an NS4B(214-222) dextramer, sorted from PBMCs, obtained less than 16 days after the first yellow fever vaccination. These TCRs come from a young man who received the YFV17D yellow fever vaccine.

This chain uses TRBV27 with TRBJ1-5; D is possibly TRBD1 (5 bases). The CDR3 length is 15 residues. Germline V lookup: CDR1 MNHEY, CDR2 SMNVEV (reference sequence). V dropped 3 bases and J dropped 6 bases, with 15 bases sitting between them. CDR3 amino acids: CASSLGPGISQPQHF. DNA for the CDR3: TGTGCCAGCAGTTTGGGGCCAGGCATCAGTCAGCCCCAGCATTTT.

V usage is TRBV12-3 or TRBV12-4 and J usage is TRBJ2-5, with D maybe TRBD2 (6 bases). Trimming stripped 2 bases from V and 13 bases from J, with 20 bases between. The CDR3 consists of 14 residues. The CDR3 region has the DNA TGTGCCAGCAGTTTATTAGCGGCGGCTGACCTGCTGTACTTC. Encoded protein: CASSLLAAADLLYF.

The chain employs TRBV7-6 and TRBJ1-1; a weak D match, TRBD1 (6 bases). Germline V gives CDR1 SGHVS, CDR2 FNYEAQ. The CDR3 has 13 amino acids. Trimming left V 4 bases short and J 4 bases short, with 10 bases between. The CDR3 loop reads CASSWAGATEAFF. The CDR3 bases are TGTGCCAGCAGCTGGGCGGGGGCCACTGAAGCTTTCTTT.

This clonotype was counted only a few times. The V call is TRBV12-3 or TRBV12-4, the J call TRBJ1-2; 11 bases are a match to TRBD1. The J segment lost 6 bases and the V segment lost 6 bases, leaving 3 bases of the junction unmatched. CDR3 length equals 13 residues. CDR3 nucleotide sequence: TGTGCCAGCAGCAGGACAGGGGGCGATGGCTACACCTTC. Its translation: CASSRTGGDGYTF.

The table lists this clonotype with many counts. J is TRBJ2-4 and V is TRBV27; D uncertain. Looked up from germline, CDR1 is MNHEY and CDR2 is SMNVEV (reference sequence). The CDR3 contains 11 residues. The V end was cut by 8 bases, the J end by 0 bases, with 2 bases between. The chain's CDR3 is CASLAKNIQYF. CDR3 coding DNA: TGTGCCAGCCTAGCCAAAAACATTCAGTACTTC.

CDR3: CASSQERSYEQYF. CDR3 bases: TGCGCCAGCAGCCAAGAGCGGAGCTACGAGCAGTACTTC. The chain carries TRBV4-1 and TRBJ2-7; D not certain. Germline values: CDR1 MGHRA, CDR2 YSYEKL. The length of the CDR3 is 13 residues. The ends were cut back, 0 bases at V and 3 bases at J, with 6 bases in the middle.

This clonotype has just a few counts. This rearrangement joins TRBV20-1 to TRBJ1-4; D is ambiguous. Looked up from germline, CDR1 is DFQATT and CDR2 is SNEGSKA (reference sequence). CDR3 size: 12 residues. The V end lost 0 bases, the J end lost 11 bases, and 10 bases lay between the germline ends. The CDR3 is CSAREKGPKLFF. CDR3 nucleotide sequence: TGCAGTGCTAGAGAGAAAGGGCCCAAACTGTTTTTT.

This clonotype showed up just a few times. V gene TRBV4-1 combines with J gene TRBJ1-6; D unclear. V lost 3 bases, J lost 3 bases, and 12 bases lay in between. Per the germline V gene, CDR1 is MGHRA and CDR2 is YSYEKL. The CDR3 runs 16 residues. The CDR3: CASSQVHGGYNSPLHF. CDR3 sequence (DNA): TGCGCCAGCAGCCAGGTACACGGCGGCTATAATTCACCCCTCCACTTT.

V usage is TRBV12-3 or TRBV12-4 and J usage is TRBJ1-1, with 11 bases matching TRBD1. V gave up 5 bases and J gave up 6 bases; unmatched junction bases: 5. This CDR3 spans 14 amino acids. CDR3 in DNA: TGTGCCAGCAGTCCGGGACAGGGGGGCTCTGAAGCTTTCTTT. Residues: CASSPGQGGSEAFF.

By its share, this clonotype is medium-sized. V and J are TRBV7-9 and TRBJ1-2; no definite D call. The CDR3 is 13 residues long. Germline values: CDR1 SEHNR, CDR2 FQNEAQ (reference sequence). V lost 0 bases and J lost 6, with 8 bases in between. In DNA form, the CDR3 reads TGTGCCAGCAGCTTAGCGAACGGGAATGGCTACACCTTC. Translation gives CASSLANGNGYTF.

This clonotype was found a few times. J is TRBJ2-7 and V is TRBV7-7; TRBD2 is a possible D gene (5 bases). CDR1 SSHAT and CDR2 FNYEAQ come from the germline V gene (reference sequence). This CDR3 is built from 19 residues. The chain's CDR3 is CASSLEGRGQTIPGYEQYV. The CDR3 region has the DNA TGTGCTAGCAGCTTAGAAGGCCGGGGTCAGACCATTCCAGGCTACGAGCAGTACGTC.

V and J are TRBV6-5 and TRBJ2-5; TRBD1 is a possible D gene (5 bases). The V gene's germline CDR1 is MNHEY and CDR2 SVGAGI. V lost 0 bases and J lost 5, with 7 bases in between. The CDR3 sequence is 13 residues long. CDR3 nucleotide sequence: TGTGCCAGCAGTTACTCGGCAGGGGAGACCCAGTACTTC. Protein product: CASSYSAGETQYF.

With regard to this clonotype: One end of the junction does not line up with germline, which may come from a read error. This chain connects TRBV12-3 or TRBV12-4 to TRBJ2-1; possible D gene TRBD2, 5 bases. The CDR3 loop spans 10 amino acids. DNA for the CDR3: TGTGTCAGCGGCTACAATGAGCAGTTCTTC. Its translation is CVSGYNEQFF.

The rearrangement uses TRBV9 and TRBJ2-7; a possible D gene is TRBD2 (6 bases). Germline values: CDR1 SGDLS, CDR2 YYNGEE. The germline V and J ends were trimmed by 0 bases and 5 bases, with 15 bases remaining between them. This CDR3 has 15 amino acids. DNA of the CDR3: TGTGCCAGCAGCGTAGGAGGAGGGGCCTTAGACGAGCAGTACTTC. This gives the protein CASSVGGGALDEQYF.

In its sample, this clonotype was seen a few times. The gene calls are TRBV10-3 and TRBJ1-4; 9 bases agree with TRBD1. Germline CDR1 is ENHRY and CDR2 is SYGVKD. This CDR3 has 14 residues. V trimming: 7 bases; J trimming: 10 bases; junction bases outside the gene matches: 10. CDR3 nucleotide sequence: TGTGCCATCAACCCTTCACAGGGGGCCGGAAAACTGTTTTTT. Amino acid sequence: CAINPSQGAGKLFF.

This clonotype occurred many times. The rearrangement links TRBV20-1 to TRBJ1-5; TRBD1 is a possible D gene (6 bases). CDR3 length equals 16 residues. Trimming pared 0 bases from V and 4 bases from J, leaving 16 bases between. Per the germline V gene, CDR1 is DFQATT and CDR2 is SNEGSKA (reference sequence). CDR3: CSARDRTGHLNQPQHF. The CDR3 nucleotides read TGCAGTGCTAGAGATCGAACGGGACATCTAAATCAGCCCCAGCATTTT.

The chain is built from TRBV24-1 and TRBJ1-5; D is undetermined. V was clipped by 4 bases and J by 7 bases, with 10 bases between them. Germline values: CDR1 KGHDR, CDR2 SFDVKD. This CDR3 comprises 13 residues. The CDR3 DNA reads TGTGCCACCAGTGAATCCCGGGCACAGCCCCAGCATTTT. It codes for CATSESRAQPQHF.

Only a few counts were recorded for this clonotype. The chain combines TRBV4-1 with TRBJ1-3, with D possibly matching TRBD1 (6 bases). The V end lost 6 bases, the J end lost 4 bases, and 13 bases lay between the germline ends. Germline CDR1 MGHRA, CDR2 YSYEKL. This CDR3 has 14 residues. CDR3 amino acids: CASRPAGGGNTIYF. The CDR3 DNA is TGCGCCAGCAGACCCGCGGGGGGCGGAAACACCATATATTTT.

The chain combines TRBV11-2 with TRBJ1-1; D is uncertain. In germline, CDR1 is SGHAT, CDR2 FQNNGV. The CDR3 extends over 14 amino acids. The germline V and J ends were trimmed by 6 bases and 1 base, with 12 bases remaining between them. CDR3 region: CASSQQDPNTEAFF. CDR3 in DNA: TGTGCCAGCAGTCAACAAGATCCGAACACTGAAGCTTTCTTT. Drawing the rest from reference TRBV11-2 and TRBJ1-1, the complete variable domain is EAGVAQSPRYKIIEKRQSVAFWCNPISGHATLYWYQQILGQGPKLLIQFQNNGVVDDSQLPKDRFSAERLKGVDSTLKIQPAKLEDSAVYLCASSQQDPNTEAFFGQGTRLTVV.

This clonotype occurred a few times. This chain connects TRBV3-1 to TRBJ2-6; D may correspond to TRBD1 or TRBD2 (5 bases each). The CDR3 loop spans 20 amino acids. With 6 bases removed from V and 0 bases from J, the gap between germline ends came to 24 bases. The V gene's germline CDR1 is LGHDT and CDR2 YNNKEL (reference sequence). This CDR3 reads CASSRRWIGEHYSGANVLTF. The CDR3 coding sequence is TGTGCCAGCAGTCGCCGTTGGATAGGGGAGCACTACTCTGGGGCCAACGTCCTGACTTTC. Variable domain in full (rest from reference TRBV3-1 and TRBJ2-6): DTAVSQTPKYLVTQMGNDKSIKCEQNLGHDTMYWYKQDSKKFLKIMFSYNNKELIINETVPNRFSPKSPDKAHLNLHINSLELGDSAVYFCASSRRWIGEHYSGANVLTFGAGSRLTVL.

This clonotype was seen repeatedly, ten times or more. The gene calls are TRBV29-1 and TRBJ2-7, with D perhaps being TRBD1 or TRBD2 (6 bases each). V was shortened by 1 base and J by 3 bases, with 16 bases between the two germline ends. The CDR3 covers 15 residues. Germline V gene lookup returns CDR1 SQVTM and CDR2 ANQGSEA. The DNA of the CDR3 is TGCAGCGTTGAAGTCGAGGGGGGTTTAGACTACGAGCAGTACTTC. This sequence encodes CSVEVEGGLDYEQYF.